The source of this T cell receptor beta chain is a study of cytomegalovirus exposure and HLA in healthy donors. Regarding the study as a whole: Immune exposure data for these donors was limited to CMV serostatus.

Remarks on this clone: Antigen: not known.

These donors, healthy bone marrow donors, were studied. The V end was cut by 2 bases, the J end by 2 bases, with 10 bases between. The CDR3 is 14 amino acids. The germline V gene encodes CDR1 MNHNS and CDR2 SASEGT. The PCR employed 60 Vbeta primers together with 13 Jbeta primers. Method: immunoSEQ multiplex PCR; TCRdb's copy keeps in-frame clones and lacks some. The sample carries more than 250,000 clones, approximately 90% recorded once. The source is a woman between 18 and 30 years old in good health and CMV-seronegative. The sample was PBMCs. V is TRBV6-1 and J is TRBJ2-7; D is unclear. CDR3 amino acids: CASSEHQGAYEQYF. The CDR3 DNA follows: TGTGCCAGCAGTGAACATCAAGGAGCCTACGAGCAGTACTTC.